Described below is a single TCR beta chain sequence and its context. Antigen specificity is unknown. The data originate from a study of cytomegalovirus exposure and HLA in healthy donors. Study at large: A subsequent analysis reported that the 110 or so validation repertoires were produced on the same platform that had also been used for the roughly 700 first-cohort repertoires.

Study-level results: Researchers catalogued about 150 TCR beta chains as cytomegalovirus-associated. Per published reports, the classifier diagnosed cytomegalovirus status with high specificity and sensitivity.

Assay: immunoSEQ multiplex PCR; the TCRdb copy retains only in-frame clones and omits some. The sample has 150,000 to 160,000 clones, about 86% seen once. V was shortened by 0 bases and J by 1 base, with 9 bases between the two germline ends. Per germline, CDR1 MGHDK and CDR2 SYGVNS. The CDR3 extends over 15 amino acids. The gene calls are TRBV25-1 and TRBJ1-1, with D possibly matching TRBD1 (5 bases). The TCR originated in a human donor in good health. Sequencing input: PBMCs. CDR3 region: CASSEYNGGNTEAFF. DNA of the CDR3: TGTGCCAGCAGTGAATATAACGGGGGGAACACTGAAGCTTTCTTT.